The clone carrying this TCR beta chain occurred a few times. Its antigen is not known. V lost 6 bases and J lost 1, with 9 bases in between. Per the germline V gene, CDR1 is MNHNS and CDR2 is SASEGT. The CDR3 is 13 amino acids. Combining iRepertoire HTBI primers with Arm-PCR of CDR3 regions, the authors built TCR beta libraries. MiXCR, run by TCRdb on the multiplex PCR reads, gives a single entry per CDR3 protein. The sample consists of hundreds of thousands of distinct CDR3 sequences, 25% to 35% of them appearing once. Time point reported: persistent/refractory GD, antithyroid drugs over 5 years with positive TRAb. The TCR library was made from RNA extracted from PBMCs. These data belong to a study of regulatory T cells in long-lasting Graves disease. Study-level results: Repertoires from persistent disease leaned toward TRBV28, TRBJ1-2 and TRBJ2-5.

The starting material was peripheral blood mononuclear cells (PBMCs), obtained when the disease was refractory, from a patient treated with antithyroid drugs. The TCR sequence derives from a female donor with Graves disease. The chain combines TRBV6-1 with TRBJ1-2; no firm D call. The CDR3 here is CASSVDVNYGYTF. The CDR3, as DNA: TGTGCCAGCAGCGTGGACGTTAACTATGGCTACACCTTC.